Listed below are T cell receptor beta chains from one sample, sequenced in a study of T cell repertoires in cytomegalovirus infection. Antigens for these TCRs are unknown. One entry per CDR3 protein, called by TCRdb with MiXCR from the reads. The repertoire holds about 570,000 distinct CDR3 sequences, with 40% as singletons. This sample comprised cultured PBMCs, obtained from culture after CMV antigen stimulation. These receptors were taken from a human donor in good health (CMV status not recorded). Some clones in this sample may be carry-over from other donors' samples. CDR3s leave out the opening cysteine and the closing phenylalanine or tryptophan. D genes are given only for firm matches.

j_call v_call d_call cdr3_aa
TRBJ1-3 TRBV6-1 - ASHTRLFGGNTIY
TRBJ2-1 TRBV28 - ASSSQVKLDNEQF
TRBJ2-4 TRBV7-2 - ASSLYAQTSVIQY
TRBJ2-7 TRBV7-8 - ASSYLWRPASYEQY
TRBJ1-1 TRBV29-1 - SGGGMNTEAF
TRBJ2-1 TRBV7-2 TRBD2 ASSWTGTRELEQF
TRBJ2-7 TRBV6-2/TRBV6-3 - ASAISYEQY
TRBJ2-3 TRBV11-1 TRBD2 ASTKDGGGGDTQY
TRBJ2-1 TRBV7-2 - ASSSWGSYNEQF
TRBJ2-4 TRBV27 TRBD1 ASSRGQGQAKNIQY